Below are 16 T cell receptor beta chains sequenced from a single sample in a study of CD8 T cells in Susac syndrome. When the RNA was reverse transcribed, random hexamers were used with an input of roughly 0.5 to 1 ug. TCRdb itself ran the immunoSEQ multiplex PCR reads through MiXCR, one entry per CDR3 protein. The table has around 71,000 distinct CDR3 sequences, approximately 93% seen once; the top ten hold less than 0.19%. Sequenced material: CD4+ T cells from PBMCs. The source is a human donor with Susac syndrome.

This chain joins TRBV29-1 and TRBJ1-2; D is perhaps TRBD1 (5 bases). With 3 bases removed from V and 12 bases from J, the gap between germline ends came to 14 bases. Germline values: CDR1 SQVTM, CDR2 ANQGSEA. This CDR3 comprises 11 residues. In DNA, the CDR3 is TGCAGCGTTGAGGGGCCGCAGTTCAACACCTTC. Translation gives CSVEGPQFNTF. Full variable domain (rest looked up from reference TRBV29-1 and TRBJ1-2): SAVISQKPSRDICQRGTSLTIQCQVDSQVTMMFWYRQQPGQSLTLIATANQGSEATYESGFVIDKFPISRPNLTFSTLTVSNMSPEDSSIYLCSVEGPQFNTFGSGTRLTVV.

This clonotype was observed once. The chain joins TRBV2 to TRBJ2-3; possible D gene TRBD2, 6 bases. Germline CDR1 reads SNHLY; CDR2 reads FYNNEI. The CDR3 extends over 15 amino acids. V lost 7 bases and J 2 bases, leaving 16 bases between the germline ends. The CDR3 sequence is CASTRDLTFTDTQYF. The DNA of the CDR3 is TGTGCCAGCACGCGGGACCTAACTTTCACAGATACGCAGTATTTT.

This sequence joins TRBV7-9 and TRBJ2-7; 11 nucleotides match TRBD1. With 5 bases clipped from V and 7 bases from J, the junction kept 10 bases outside the gene matches. CDR1 and CDR2 (germline): SEHNR, FQNEAQ (reference sequence). The CDR3 totals 15 residues. The CDR3 is CASSVLGQGAWEQYF. DNA for the CDR3: TGTGCCAGCAGCGTTCTAGGACAGGGGGCATGGGAGCAGTACTTC.

The genes are TRBV28 and TRBJ2-7; D unresolved. Germline V gene sequence: CDR1 MDHEN, CDR2 SYDVKM. The V and J ends lost 2 bases and 4 bases respectively, with 6 bases between them. The CDR3 runs to 12 residues. The DNA of the CDR3 is TGTGCCAGCAGTTTAGACGGGTACGAGCAGTACTTC. Its translation: CASSLDGYEQYF.

The V gene is TRBV25-1, the J gene TRBJ1-4; perhaps TRBD1 as D (6 bases). Trimming shortened V by 4 bases and J by 3 bases, and 12 bases separated the two germline ends. CDR3 length: 15 residues. Germline values: CDR1 MGHDK, CDR2 SYGVNS. The CDR3 DNA is TGTGCCAGCAGTGGATCGACAGGTTCTAATGAAAAACTGTTTTTT. Protein product: CASSGSTGSNEKLFF.

This clonotype was seen a few times. The rearrangement joins TRBV20-1 to TRBJ1-2; 8 bases map to TRBD1. The CDR3 totals 14 residues. Germline V gene sequence: CDR1 DFQATT, CDR2 SNEGSKA (reference sequence). The ends lost 1 base at V and 8 bases at J; junction bases unmatched: 9. DNA for the CDR3: TGCAGTGCTAGAGGGGCAGGGGGCTCCCCCGGCTACACCTTC. Its translation: CSARGAGGSPGYTF.

This chain uses TRBV6-2 or TRBV6-3 with TRBJ2-5, with D possibly TRBD2 on 7 matching bases. Looked up from germline, CDR1 is MNHEY and CDR2 is SVGEGT. Trimming shortened V by 2 bases and J by 5 bases, and 15 bases separated the two germline ends. CDR3 size: 15 residues. CDR3 sequence: CASSYRGAGVETQYF. DNA for the CDR3: TGTGCCAGCAGTTACCGGGGGGCGGGAGTGGAGACCCAGTACTTC.

The V gene is TRBV30, the J gene TRBJ2-5, with 14 bases that match TRBD2. The CDR3 has 13 residues. Germline CDR1 GTSNPN, CDR2 SVGIG (reference sequence). V trimming: 5 bases; J trimming: 7 bases; junction bases outside the gene matches: 3. The CDR3 protein is CAWQTSGGATQYF. The DNA of the CDR3 is TGTGCCTGGCAGACTAGCGGGGGGGCGACCCAGTACTTC.

This clonotype came up once. The V and J genes are TRBV7-8 and TRBJ1-1; D is undetermined. The V and J ends lost 0 bases and 0 bases respectively, with 5 bases between them. The CDR3 consists of 14 residues. In germline, CDR1 is SGHVS, CDR2 FQNEAQ. The CDR3 DNA is TGTGCCAGCAGCTTAGCTCAAATGAACACTGAAGCTTTCTTT. The encoded protein is CASSLAQMNTEAFF.

The rearrangement joins TRBV10-3 to TRBJ2-2; D is undetermined. V lost 0 bases and J lost 1, with 6 bases in between. Germline V CDR1 and CDR2: ENHRY, SYGVKD. The CDR3 totals 15 residues. CDR3 sequence (DNA): TGTGCCATCAGTGAGTCGTCAGGGAACACCGGGGAGCTGTTTTTT. Residues: CAISESSGNTGELFF.

The chain recombines TRBV7-4 with TRBJ1-1; D is unclear. Between the trimmed V and J ends, which lost 3 bases and 1 base, there was a span of 9 bases. The CDR3 consists of 14 residues. Germline assignment: CDR1 SGHVT and CDR2 SQSDAQ. The CDR3 region is CASSFPHENTEAFF. The DNA of the CDR3 is TGTGCCAGCAGCTTCCCACACGAGAACACTGAAGCTTTCTTT.

The rearrangement uses TRBV11-2 and TRBJ1-1; D not resolved. This CDR3 contains 13 residues. V was pared by 2 bases and J by 1 base, with 5 bases between. Germline CDR1 is SGHAT and CDR2 is FQNNGV. CDR3 loop: CASSLSGNTEAFF. The CDR3 region has the DNA TGTGCCAGCAGCTTATCGGGGAACACTGAAGCTTTCTTT.

The V and J genes are TRBV28 and TRBJ2-3; 8 bases line up with TRBD1. The CDR3 is 13 residues long. Germline CDR1 MDHEN, CDR2 SYDVKM. The junction had 7 bases not matched to a gene; V was cut back by 7 bases and J by 7 bases. CDR3 in amino acids: CASMGQELYTQYF. Here the CDR3 DNA reads TGTGCCAGCATGGGACAGGAGTTGTATACGCAGTATTTT.

The chain recombines TRBV12-3 or TRBV12-4 with TRBJ1-5; TRBD1 aligns across 9 bases. CDR3 length: 15 residues. With V trimmed by 5 bases and J by 6 bases, 8 bases remained unmatched. The CDR3 sequence is CASSISGQGGQPQHF. CDR3 bases: TGTGCCAGCAGTATATCGGGACAGGGTGGTCAGCCCCAGCATTTT.

The rearrangement links TRBV30 to TRBJ2-2, with D uncertain. Trimming took off 0 bases at V and 2 bases at J, with 10 bases between the two ends. The CDR3 sequence is 15 residues long. From germline, CDR1 is GTSNPN and CDR2 SVGIG (reference sequence). CDR3 DNA: TGTGCCTGGAGTGTATTGGCCGATAACACCGGGGAGCTGTTTTTT. As protein: CAWSVLADNTGELFF. Looking up the rest from reference TRBV30 and TRBJ2-2 gives the full variable domain: SQTIHQWPATLVQPVGSPLSLECTVEGTSNPNLYWYRQAAGRGLQLLFYSVGIGQISSEVPQNLSASRPQDRQFILSSKKLLLSDSGFYLCAWSVLADNTGELFFGEGSRLTVL.

V is TRBV7-2 and J is TRBJ2-2; 9 nucleotides match TRBD1. Germline V gene lookup returns CDR1 SGHTA and CDR2 FQGNSA. The CDR3 runs to 16 residues. The ends lost 5 bases at V and 4 bases at J; junction bases unmatched: 8. The CDR3 DNA sequence: TGTGCCAGCAGCCTGACAGGGGGGACCCGCACCGGGGAGCTGTTTTTT. Protein: CASSLTGGTRTGELFF.